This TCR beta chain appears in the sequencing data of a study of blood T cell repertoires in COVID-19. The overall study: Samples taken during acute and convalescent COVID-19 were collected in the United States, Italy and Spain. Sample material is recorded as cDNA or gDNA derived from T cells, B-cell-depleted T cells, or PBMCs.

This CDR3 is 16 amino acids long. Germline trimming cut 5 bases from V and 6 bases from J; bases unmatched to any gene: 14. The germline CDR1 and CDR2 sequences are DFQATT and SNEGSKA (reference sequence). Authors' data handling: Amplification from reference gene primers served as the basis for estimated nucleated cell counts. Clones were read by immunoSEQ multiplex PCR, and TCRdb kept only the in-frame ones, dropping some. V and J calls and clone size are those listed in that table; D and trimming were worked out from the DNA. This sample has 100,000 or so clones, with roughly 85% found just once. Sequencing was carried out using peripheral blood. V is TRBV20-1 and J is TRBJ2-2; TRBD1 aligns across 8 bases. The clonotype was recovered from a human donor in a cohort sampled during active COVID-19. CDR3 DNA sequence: TGCAGTGCTCGTGCCCTGACAGGGGTGGTCTCCGGGGAGCTGTTTTTT. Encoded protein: CSARALTGVVSGELFF.